The following is a T cell receptor beta chain sequence with its context. This sample stems from a study of blood T cell repertoires in COVID-19. The protocol was immunoSEQ multiplex PCR, while the TCRdb copy is restricted to in-frame clones and leaves out a portion. The table has a few hundred thousand clones, over 80% seen once. CDR1 is LNHDA and CDR2 is SQIVND in the germline V gene (reference sequence). The CDR3 loop spans 13 amino acids. The specimen sequenced was PBMCs or T cells enriched from blood (not recorded which). This clonotype was sampled from a man in his thirties or forties who had recovered from COVID-19. This rearrangement joins TRBV19 to TRBJ1-2; weak D call: TRBD1 (5 bases). The CDR3 loop is CATTARGYYGYTF. CDR3 nucleotides: TGTGCAACGACAGCAAGAGGCTACTATGGCTACACCTTC.